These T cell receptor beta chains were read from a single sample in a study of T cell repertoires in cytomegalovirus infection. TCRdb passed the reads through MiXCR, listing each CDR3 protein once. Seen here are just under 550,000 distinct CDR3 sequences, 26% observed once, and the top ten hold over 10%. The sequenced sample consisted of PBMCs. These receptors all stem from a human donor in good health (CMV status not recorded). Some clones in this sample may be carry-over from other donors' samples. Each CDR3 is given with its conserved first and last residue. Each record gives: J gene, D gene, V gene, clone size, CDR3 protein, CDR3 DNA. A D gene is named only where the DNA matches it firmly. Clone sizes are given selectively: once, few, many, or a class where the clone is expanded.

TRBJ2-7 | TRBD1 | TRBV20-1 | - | CSGQGVREQYF | TGCAGTGGACAGGGGGTACGCGAGCAGTACTTC
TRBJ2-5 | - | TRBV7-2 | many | CASRSMAGKETQYF | TGTGCCAGCAGATCTATGGCGGGGAAAGAGACCCAGTACTTC
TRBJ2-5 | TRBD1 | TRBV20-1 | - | CSARWDRGRETQYF | TGCAGTGCCCGTTGGGACAGGGGGCGAGAGACCCAGTACTTC
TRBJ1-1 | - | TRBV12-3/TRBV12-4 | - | CASGPQGKAFF | TGTGCCAGCGGCCCTCAGGGGAAGGCTTTCTTT
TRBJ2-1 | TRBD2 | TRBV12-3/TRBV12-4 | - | CASSFGLAEQFF | TGTGCCAGCAGTTTCGGACTAGCGGAGCAGTTCTTC
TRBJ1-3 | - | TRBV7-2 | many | CASSLVGSDLGNTIYF | TGTGCCAGCAGCTTAGTGGGGTCAGACCTTGGAAACACCATATATTTT
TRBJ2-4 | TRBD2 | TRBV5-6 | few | CASSLGRVGLAGGNIQYF | TGTGCCAGCAGCTTGGGTCGGGTTGGCCTAGCGGGCGGAAACATTCAGTACTTC
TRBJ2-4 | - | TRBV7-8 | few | CASSLMFKNIQYF | TGTGCCAGCAGCTTGATGTTCAAAAACATTCAGTACTTC
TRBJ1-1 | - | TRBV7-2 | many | CASSLRSGATEAFF | TGTGCCAGCAGCTTAAGATCTGGGGCCACTGAAGCTTTCTTT
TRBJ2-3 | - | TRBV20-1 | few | CSAKRRGSTDTQYF | TGCAGTGCCAAGAGAAGGGGGAGCACAGATACGCAGTATTTT
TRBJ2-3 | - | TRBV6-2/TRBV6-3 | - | CASSYGGALESDTQYF | TGTGCCAGCAGTTATGGGGGGGCGCTAGAATCAGATACGCAGTATTTT
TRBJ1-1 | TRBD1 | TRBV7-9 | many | CASRYRGPNTEAFF | TGTGCCAGCCGGTACAGGGGGCCGAACACTGAAGCTTTCTTT
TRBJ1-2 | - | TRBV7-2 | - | CASSLGRPGQVNGYTF | TGTGCCAGCAGCTTAGGCCGACCGGGACAAGTAAATGGCTACACCTTC
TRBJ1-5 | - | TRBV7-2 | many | CASSLGLHPGNQPQHF | TGTGCCAGCAGCTTAGGCCTTCATCCAGGCAATCAGCCCCAGCATTTT
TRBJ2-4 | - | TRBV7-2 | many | CASSRPPASHIQYF | TGTGCCAGCAGCCGACCCCCCGCGTCTCACATTCAGTACTTC
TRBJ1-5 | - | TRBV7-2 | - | CASSKTVDQPQHF | TGTGCCAGCAGCAAGACAGTGGACCAGCCCCAGCATTTT
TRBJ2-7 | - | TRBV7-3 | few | CASSPYPGYEQYF | TGTGCCAGCAGCCCATACCCCGGCTACGAGCAGTACTTC
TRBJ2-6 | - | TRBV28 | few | CASSPGRISGANVLTF | TGTGCCAGCAGTCCCGGACGGATCTCTGGGGCCAACGTCCTGACTTTC
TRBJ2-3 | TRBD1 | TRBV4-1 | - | CASSQEIQGARDTQYF | TGCGCCAGCAGCCAAGAAATACAGGGGGCAAGGGATACGCAGTATTTT
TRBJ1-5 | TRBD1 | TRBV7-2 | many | CASSLRTGDLQPQHF | TGTGCCAGCAGCTTAAGGACAGGGGATTTACAGCCCCAGCATTTT
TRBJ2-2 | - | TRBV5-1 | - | CASGTRANTGELFF | TGCGCCAGCGGAACTAGGGCGAACACCGGGGAGCTGTTTTTT
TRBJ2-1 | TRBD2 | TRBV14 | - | CASSRPGLAGVNEQFF | TGTGCCAGCAGCCGGCCCGGACTAGCGGGAGTTAATGAGCAGTTCTTC
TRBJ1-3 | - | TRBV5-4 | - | CASSPPGATGNTIYF | TGTGCCAGCAGCCCTCCTGGGGCAACTGGAAACACCATATATTTT
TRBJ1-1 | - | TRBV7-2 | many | CASSLTRVSEAFF | TGTGCCAGCAGCCTAACAAGGGTCTCTGAAGCTTTCTTT
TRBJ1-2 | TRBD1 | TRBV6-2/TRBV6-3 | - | CASRPRDRPKADGYTF | TGTGCCAGCAGACCTAGGGACAGGCCAAAGGCGGATGGCTACACCTTC
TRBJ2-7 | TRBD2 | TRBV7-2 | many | CASGRGGSGYEQYF | TGTGCCAGCGGCCGCGGCGGGAGTGGTTACGAGCAGTACTTC
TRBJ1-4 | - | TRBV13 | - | CASSLAGKRNEKLFF | TGTGCCAGCAGCTTAGCAGGCAAGCGTAATGAAAAACTGTTTTTT
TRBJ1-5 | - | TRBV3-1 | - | CASSQAPGAGGFQPQHF | TGTGCCAGCAGCCAAGCCCCCGGGGCCGGTGGGTTCCAGCCCCAGCATTTT
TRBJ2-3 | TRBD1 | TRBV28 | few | CASSFTGGNTDTQYF | TGTGCCAGCAGTTTTACAGGGGGCAATACAGATACGCAGTATTTT
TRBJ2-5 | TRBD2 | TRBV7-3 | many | CASSNSGETQYF | TGTGCCAGCAGCAATAGCGGGGAGACCCAGTACTTC
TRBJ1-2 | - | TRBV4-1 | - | CASSQVRQPSVTF | TGCGCCAGCAGCCAAGTGAGGCAGCCCTCGGTCACCTTC
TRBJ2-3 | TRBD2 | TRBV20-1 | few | CSANRLAGLTDTQYF | TGCAGTGCTAACCGACTAGCGGGATTGACAGATACGCAGTATTTT
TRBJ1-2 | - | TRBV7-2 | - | CASSLAPQGYYGYTF | TGTGCCAGCAGCTTAGCCCCACAGGGATACTATGGCTACACCTTC
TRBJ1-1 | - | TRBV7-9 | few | CASSLYTYHTEAFF | TGTGCCAGCAGCTTATATACGTACCACACTGAAGCTTTCTTT
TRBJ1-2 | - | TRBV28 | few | CASSSPSTGVYYGYTF | TGTGCCAGCAGTTCGCCCTCGACAGGAGTCTACTATGGCTACACCTTC
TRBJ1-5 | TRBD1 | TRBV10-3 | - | CAISEGQGSNQPQHF | TGTGCCATCAGTGAGGGACAGGGAAGCAATCAGCCCCAGCATTTT
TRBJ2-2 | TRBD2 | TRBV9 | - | CASSVAPSGNTGELFF | TGTGCCAGCAGCGTAGCTCCTAGCGGGAACACCGGGGAGCTGTTTTTT
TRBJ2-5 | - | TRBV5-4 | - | CASSLMGTQETQYF | TGTGCCAGCAGCTTGATGGGGACCCAAGAGACCCAGTACTTC
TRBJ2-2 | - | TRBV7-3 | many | CASSLNTRIGTGELFF | TGTGCCAGCAGCTTAAATACCCGGATAGGAACTGGGGAGCTGTTTTTT
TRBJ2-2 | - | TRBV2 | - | CASSTYGELFF | TGTGCCAGCAGCACCTACGGGGAGCTGTTTTTT
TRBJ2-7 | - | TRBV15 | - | CATSRRDHEQYF | TGTGCCACCAGCAGGCGGGACCACGAGCAGTACTTC
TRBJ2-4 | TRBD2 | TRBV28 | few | CASGLGGEKNIQYF | TGTGCCAGCGGTCTGGGGGGGGAAAAAAACATTCAGTACTTC
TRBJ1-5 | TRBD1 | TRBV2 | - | CASTRDRGRGGQPQHF | TGTGCCAGCACCCGGGACAGGGGGCGAGGGGGTCAGCCCCAGCATTTT
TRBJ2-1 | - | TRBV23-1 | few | CASSQSRRAEFF | TGCGCCAGCAGTCAATCGCGGCGGGCGGAGTTCTTC
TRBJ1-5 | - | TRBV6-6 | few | CASSYVGPGVGRNQPQHF | TGTGCCAGCAGTTACGTCGGGCCTGGGGTAGGTCGCAATCAGCCCCAGCATTTT
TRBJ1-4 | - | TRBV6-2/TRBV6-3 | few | CASSVSDRSTNEKLFF | TGTGCCAGCAGTGTAAGCGACCGTTCAACTAATGAAAAACTGTTTTTT
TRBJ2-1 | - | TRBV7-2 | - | CASSFALYEQFF | TGTGCCAGCAGCTTTGCTTTATATGAGCAGTTCTTC
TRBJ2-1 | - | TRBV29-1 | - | CSASDWRRDEQFF | TGCAGCGCAAGTGACTGGCGCCGCGATGAGCAGTTCTTC
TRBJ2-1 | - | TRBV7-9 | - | CASSLVPSGLSYNEQFF | TGTGCCAGCAGCCTAGTCCCCTCAGGGCTTTCCTACAATGAGCAGTTCTTC
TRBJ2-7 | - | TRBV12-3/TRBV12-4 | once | CASSFGAWGSEQYF | TGTGCCAGCAGTTTCGGGGCTTGGGGGAGCGAGCAGTACTTC
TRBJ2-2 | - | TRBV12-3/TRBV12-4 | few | CASSPQGWGTGELFF | TGTGCCAGCAGCCCCCAGGGGTGGGGCACCGGGGAGCTGTTTTTT
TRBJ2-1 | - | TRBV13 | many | CASSSPWGDNEQFF | TGTGCCAGCAGCTCACCCTGGGGGGACAATGAGCAGTTCTTC
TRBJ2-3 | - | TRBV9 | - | CASSVDGVAAPFTGDTQYF | TGTGCCAGCAGCGTAGATGGGGTAGCGGCCCCCTTCACCGGTGATACGCAGTATTTT
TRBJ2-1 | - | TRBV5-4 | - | CASSNRDLYNEQFF | TGTGCCAGCAGCAACCGGGACCTATACAATGAGCAGTTCTTC
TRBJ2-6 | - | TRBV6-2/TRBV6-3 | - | CASCTVGALGANVLTF | TGTGCCAGTTGCACAGTGGGCGCGTTAGGGGCCAACGTCCTGACTTTC